The source of this T cell receptor (beta chain) is a study of technical replicates of blood from a few donors. The V end lost 1 base, the J end lost 3 bases, and 14 bases lay between the germline ends. Germline V gene sequence: CDR1 SGHRS, CDR2 YFSETQ. The CDR3 consists of 15 residues. Measured with immunoSEQ multiplex PCR; TCRdb has only the in-frame clones, and not every one. Found here are roughly 93,000 clones, 95% of them singletons; the top ten hold approximately 0.26%. This receptor was taken from a human donor in good health. The material sequenced was T cells isolated from PBMCs. This sequence joins TRBV5-1 and TRBJ2-7; D unclear. The CDR3, as DNA: TGCGCCAGCAGCTTGCGAGACACCCCCGTCTACGAGCAGTACTTC. It is translated as CASSLRDTPVYEQYF. The full variable domain, its missing parts supplied by reference TRBV5-1 and TRBJ2-7, is KAGVTQTPRYLIKTRGQQVTLSCSPISGHRSVSWYQQTPGQGLQFLFEYFSETQRNKGNFPGRFSGRQFSNSRSEMNVSTLELGDSALYLCASSLRDTPVYEQYFGPGTRLTVT.